The 5 T cell receptor beta chains in this list originate from one sample, sequenced in a study of shared clonotypes between healthy human individuals. Method: immunoSEQ multiplex PCR; TCRdb's copy keeps in-frame clones and lacks some. In the table there are about 1 million clones, around 74% of which are singletons. Sequenced sample: memory CD4+ T cells sorted from blood. Documented subset: CD45RA-negative fraction. The receptors stem from a man younger than 30 in good health.

The V and J genes are TRBV11-1 and TRBJ2-2, with TRBD1 matching 7 bases. Germline trimming cut 1 base from V and 4 bases from J; bases unmatched to any gene: 3. Germline V gives CDR1 SGHAT, CDR2 FQDESV (reference sequence). The CDR3 extends over 15 amino acids. Here the CDR3 reads CASSLDRGSTGELFF. Here the CDR3 DNA reads TGTGCCAGCAGCTTAGACAGGGGTTCCACCGGGGAGCTGTTTTTT.

The rearrangement uses TRBV25-1 and TRBJ2-5; D might be TRBD1 (7 bases). The end of the DNA fits TRBJ2-7 better, so the J call may be wrong. CDR1 MGHDK and CDR2 SYGVNS come from the germline V gene. CDR3 size: 14 residues. CDR3 protein: CASRAGGGRYEQYF. CDR3 coding DNA: TGTGCCAGCAGGGCCGGAGGGGGCAGGTACGAGCAGTACTTC.

The chain joins TRBV11-2 to TRBJ2-7; 10 nucleotides match TRBD2. Germline CDR1 is SGHAT and CDR2 is FQNNGV. With V trimmed by 5 bases and J by 1 base, 8 bases remained unmatched. This CDR3 comprises 16 residues. This CDR3 reads CASSLYSGGASYEQYF. The CDR3 DNA follows: TGTGCCAGCAGCCTGTACAGCGGGGGGGCGTCCTACGAGCAGTACTTC.

This chain connects TRBV5-4 to TRBJ2-3, with 11 bases lining up with TRBD2. CDR3 size: 19 residues. Germline V lookup: CDR1 SGHNT, CDR2 YYREEE (reference sequence). V lost 2 bases, J lost 0 bases, and 11 bases stayed unmatched. CDR3 coding DNA: TGTGCCAGCAGCTTCGGGGTGCTAGCGGGAGGAGATAGCACAGATACGCAGTATTTT. Protein: CASSFGVLAGGDSTDTQYF.

The chain combines TRBV7-6 with TRBJ1-3, with D unclear. The germline V gene encodes CDR1 SGHVS and CDR2 FNYEAQ. This CDR3 region has 17 residues. The V gene lost 1 base and the J gene lost 0 bases, with 13 bases spanning the gap. DNA for the CDR3: TGTGCCAGCAGCTTAGAGGCCAGACTATACTCTGGAAACACCATATATTTT. Translating gives CASSLEARLYSGNTIYF.